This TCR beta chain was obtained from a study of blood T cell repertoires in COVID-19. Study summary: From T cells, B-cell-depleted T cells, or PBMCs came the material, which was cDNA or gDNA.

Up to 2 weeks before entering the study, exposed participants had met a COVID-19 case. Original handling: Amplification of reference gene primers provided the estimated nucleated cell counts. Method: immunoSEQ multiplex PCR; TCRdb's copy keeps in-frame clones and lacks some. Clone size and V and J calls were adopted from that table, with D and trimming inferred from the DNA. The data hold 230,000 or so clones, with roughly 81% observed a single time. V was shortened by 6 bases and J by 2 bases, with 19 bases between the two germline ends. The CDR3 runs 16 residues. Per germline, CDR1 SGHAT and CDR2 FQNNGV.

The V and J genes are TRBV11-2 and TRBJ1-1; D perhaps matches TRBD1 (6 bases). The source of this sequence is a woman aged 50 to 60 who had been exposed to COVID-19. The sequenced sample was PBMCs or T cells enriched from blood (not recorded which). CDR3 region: CASSHQGLIGNTEAFF. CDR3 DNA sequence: TGTGCCAGCAGTCATCAGGGGTTAATCGGAAACACTGAAGCTTTCTTT. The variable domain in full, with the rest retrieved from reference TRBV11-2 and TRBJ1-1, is EAGVAQSPRYKIIEKRQSVAFWCNPISGHATLYWYQQILGQGPKLLIQFQNNGVVDDSQLPKDRFSAERLKGVDSTLKIQPAKLEDSAVYLCASSHQGLIGNTEAFFGQGTRLTVV.